This T cell receptor beta chain was profiled in a study of blood T cell repertoires in COVID-19. This clone was found once. Germline assignment: CDR1 SNHLY and CDR2 FYNNEI. This CDR3 has 13 residues. V dropped 7 bases and J dropped 4; count of bases not matched to a gene: 6. The authors' processing: Researchers report that nucleated cell counts were estimated from reference gene primer amplification. The data were produced by immunoSEQ multiplex PCR, yet TCRdb's version contains in-frame clones alone and is incomplete. V, J and clone size are taken as reported in that table, and D and trimming were inferred from the DNA itself. The sample contains some 530,000 clones, roughly nine tenths of which appear only once. Each recovered donor of Cohort 3 presented with two negative PCRs, clearance, or symptom resolution.

Input material: PBMCs or T cells enriched from blood (not recorded which). The chain carries TRBV2 and TRBJ1-2, with 7 nucleotides matching TRBD1. This sequence originates from a woman aged 55-75 years who had recovered from COVID-19. CDR3 in amino acids: CASNQQGIYGYTF. CDR3 coding DNA: TGTGCCAGCAATCAACAGGGGATCTATGGCTACACCTTC.